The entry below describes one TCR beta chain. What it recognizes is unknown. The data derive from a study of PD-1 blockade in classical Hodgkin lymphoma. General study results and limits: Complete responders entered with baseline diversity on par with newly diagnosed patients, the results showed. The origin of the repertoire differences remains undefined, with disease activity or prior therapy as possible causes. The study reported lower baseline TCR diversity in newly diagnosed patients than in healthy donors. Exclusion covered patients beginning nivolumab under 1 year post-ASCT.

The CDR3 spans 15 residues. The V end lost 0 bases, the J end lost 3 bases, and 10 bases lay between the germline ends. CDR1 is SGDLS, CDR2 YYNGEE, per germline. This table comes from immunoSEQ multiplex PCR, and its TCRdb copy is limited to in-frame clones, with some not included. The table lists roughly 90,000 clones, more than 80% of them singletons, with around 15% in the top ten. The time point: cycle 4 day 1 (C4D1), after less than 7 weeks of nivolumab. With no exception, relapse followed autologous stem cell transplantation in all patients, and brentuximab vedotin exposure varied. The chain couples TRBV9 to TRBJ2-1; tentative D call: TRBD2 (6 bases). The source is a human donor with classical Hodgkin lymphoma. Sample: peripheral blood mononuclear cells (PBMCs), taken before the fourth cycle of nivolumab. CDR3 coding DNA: TGTGCCAGCAGCGTAGCGGCGGGGCGCTACAATGAGCAGTTCTTC. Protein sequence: CASSVAAGRYNEQFF.